This T cell receptor (beta chain) is from a study of Graves' ophthalmopathy and Graves' hyperthyroidism. Whole-study findings and limits: The blood repertoire also included most expanded thyroid clonotypes above 0.001 frequency.

In its sample, this clonotype was seen many times. Antigen: not known. Scientists amplified the TCR beta CDR3 regions from RNA transcripts. A first-round RT-PCR used HTBI primers, followed by a second-round multiplex PCR. TCRdb analysed the multiplex PCR reads with MiXCR anew, one entry per CDR3 protein. The data hold hundreds of thousands of distinct CDR3 sequences, with under 25% observed a single time. Germline V gene lookup returns CDR1 SGHRS and CDR2 YFSETQ. The CDR3 is 16 residues long. Trimming removed 4 bases from V and 4 bases from J; junction bases left unmatched: 8. The chain uses TRBV5-1 and TRBJ2-6; 7 bases agree with TRBD1. The sequence came from a woman aged 18-35 years with stable Graves' hyperthyroidism. Sequenced sample: peripheral blood. CDR3 sequence reads: CASSIYTGVGANVLTF. DNA of the CDR3: TGCGCCAGCAGCATATATACAGGGGTCGGGGCCAACGTCCTGACTTTC.